This TCR beta chain stems from a study of Graves' ophthalmopathy and Graves' hyperthyroidism (dated by TCRdb to 2016 to 2019). Study-wide context: Peripheral blood samples were taken at the time of initial diagnosis, before any treatment was given. The study used signatures of the TCR beta repertoire to tell Graves' ophthalmopathy apart from Graves' hyperthyroidism and to predict which patients would progress to ophthalmopathy. To explore V-J signatures that separate ophthalmopathy from hyperthyroidism, a discovery set of about a hundred patients was enrolled, consisting of about 43 with ophthalmopathy and some 56 with stable hyperthyroidism. Following sample collection, hyperthyroidism patients were given methimazole at a starting dose of 30 mg daily, and ophthalmopathy patients were given high-dose intravenous methylprednisolone. The 80 to 100 discovery patients were randomly divided into training and test sets at a 7:3 ratio. In total, around 140 blood samples were TCR-sequenced: approximately 42 ophthalmopathy, some 80 hyperthyroidism and approximately 17 hyperthyroidism-to-ophthalmopathy patients. For independent validation, a separate cohort was made up of 18 hyperthyroidism patients plus 17 patients who later progressed from hyperthyroidism to ophthalmopathy. In five or six hyperthyroidism patients, T-cell repertoires of thyroid tissue and blood were compared.

Ophthalmopathy patients had moderately to severely active disease, Clinical Activity Score of at least 3, NOSPECS grade of at least 4, and disease duration under 3 months. Patients with other autoimmune diseases, uncontrolled infections, pregnancy or lactation were excluded. Clinical symptoms, serum thyroxine, TRAb, thyroid ultrasound and orbital computed tomography were used for diagnosis. Ficoll-Paque density gradient centrifugation was used to isolate PBMCs from 10 ml of fresh peripheral blood. Total RNA was extracted using Trizol reagent, and RNA quality was checked on an Agilent 2100 Bioanalyzer. Concerning this clonotype: What this receptor recognizes is not known. Base qualities are not at hand, and no much larger clone is one base apart.

Overall study results and their limits: In validation, the model predicted ophthalmopathy progression with about 70% sensitivity and approximately 78% specificity; approximately 12 predicted patients were CT-confirmed with GO in a median of around 6 months. In cross-validation, the 13-signature model distinguished ophthalmopathy from stable hyperthyroidism with just over 85% sensitivity and around 81% specificity, and in the test set the corresponding values were roughly 78% and 74%. Sample size was not statistically predetermined, and group allocation was not concealed from the investigators. Most expanded thyroid clonotypes with frequency above 0.001 were also detected in blood, suggesting blood repertoires may reflect the thyroid immune response.

From its cysteine to its phenylalanine, the CDR3 spans 15 amino acids. The entry retains the CDR3 DNA only, 45 bases that are in frame from base 1. The germline V gene provides CDR1 MNHEY and CDR2 SVGEGT. The trim is 4 bases for V and 6 bases for J, with a gap of 18 bases between the germline ends. TCR beta CDR3 regions were amplified from RNA transcripts for repertoire sequencing. The first round of RT-PCR was done with HTBI primers and the Qiagen OneStep RT-PCR kit, and was followed by a second round of multiplex PCR, then size selection and purification. Libraries were sequenced paired-end with 100 bp reads on an Illumina HiSeq2000. Per the source publication's procedure: SOAPnuke was used for read processing, and reads with adapters, uncalled bases, a mean Phred below 15, or no exact constant-primer or identifier match were discarded. COPE v1.2.5 was used to merge the high-quality paired reads. Each unique nucleotide sequence was treated as a clonotype, and MiTCR v1.1 was used to align the clonotypes to the IMGT TRB V, D and J references. Only V-J combinations with frequency above 0.0001 were analysed, covering approximately 99% of repertoires. A TCR clonal expansion and chaos score per V-J combination was defined as the ratio of F50 clonal expansion to chaos observed in the TCRdist matrix. Welch's t-statistics and random forest were used to narrow the features down to more than 10 V-J combinations, which were then fed into a naive Bayes classifier. The Morisita-Horn index was used to measure how similar the thyroid and blood repertoires were. In-frame beta chains were kept once TCRdb had trimmed the public reads at Q25 with fastp and called clones with MiXCR. Each entry is one CDR3 protein sequence, shown with its most common DNA and genes. The V and J calls were determined by TCRdb, not by the authors. This sample has roughly 400,000 distinct CDR3 sequences in its table, and around 18% of those were observed once. The ten largest clonotypes hold about 1.6% of the sample.

Sample: peripheral blood. The TCR sequence derives from a woman aged 18 to 35 with Graves' ophthalmopathy. Donor details come from another sample of the same person, matched by shared clones. The sequence joins TRBV6-2 or TRBV6-3 to TRBJ1-1; the D gene is possibly TRBD1, with 6 bases matching. The nucleotide sequence reads TGTGCCAGCAGTTGGATTTTCGGGGGGCATTCTGAAGCTTTCTTT. This translates into CASSWIFGGHSEAFF.